This T cell receptor beta chain was observed in a study of blood T cell repertoires in COVID-19. Trimming shortened V by 0 bases and J by 3 bases, and 9 bases separated the two germline ends. Germline-derived CDR1 and CDR2 are MNHEY and SMNVEV (reference sequence). The CDR3 is 15 amino acids. There are a few counts of this clone. In the authors' workflow: Estimated nucleated cell counts came from reference gene primer amplification. Assay: immunoSEQ multiplex PCR; the TCRdb copy retains only in-frame clones and omits some. Clone size and V and J calls were adopted from that table, with D and trimming inferred from the DNA. The sample has some 89,000 clones; more than 75% are singletons.

The material sequenced was peripheral blood. The V call is TRBV27, the J call TRBJ2-1; weak D call: TRBD2 (6 bases). The sequence derives from a man in his 70s with acute or convalescent COVID-19. The CDR3 DNA reads TGTGCCAGCAGTTTATCCCGGGACTTCTACAATGAGCAGTTCTTC. It encodes CASSLSRDFYNEQFF.